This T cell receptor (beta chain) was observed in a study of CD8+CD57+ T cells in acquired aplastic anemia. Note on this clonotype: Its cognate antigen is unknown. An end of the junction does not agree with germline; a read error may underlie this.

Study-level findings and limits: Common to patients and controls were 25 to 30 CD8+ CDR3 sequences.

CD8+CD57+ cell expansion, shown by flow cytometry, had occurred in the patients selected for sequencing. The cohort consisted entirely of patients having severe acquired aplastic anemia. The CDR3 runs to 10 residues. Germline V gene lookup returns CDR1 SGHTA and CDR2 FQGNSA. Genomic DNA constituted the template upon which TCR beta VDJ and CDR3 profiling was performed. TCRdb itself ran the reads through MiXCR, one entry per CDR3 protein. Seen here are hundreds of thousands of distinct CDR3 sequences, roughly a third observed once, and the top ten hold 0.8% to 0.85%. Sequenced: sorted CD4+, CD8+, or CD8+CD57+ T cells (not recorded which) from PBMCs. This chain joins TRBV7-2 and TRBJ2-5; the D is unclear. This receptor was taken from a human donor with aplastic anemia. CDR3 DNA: TGCGCCAGCAGCCCGGGGACCCAGTACTTC. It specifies CASSPGTQYF.